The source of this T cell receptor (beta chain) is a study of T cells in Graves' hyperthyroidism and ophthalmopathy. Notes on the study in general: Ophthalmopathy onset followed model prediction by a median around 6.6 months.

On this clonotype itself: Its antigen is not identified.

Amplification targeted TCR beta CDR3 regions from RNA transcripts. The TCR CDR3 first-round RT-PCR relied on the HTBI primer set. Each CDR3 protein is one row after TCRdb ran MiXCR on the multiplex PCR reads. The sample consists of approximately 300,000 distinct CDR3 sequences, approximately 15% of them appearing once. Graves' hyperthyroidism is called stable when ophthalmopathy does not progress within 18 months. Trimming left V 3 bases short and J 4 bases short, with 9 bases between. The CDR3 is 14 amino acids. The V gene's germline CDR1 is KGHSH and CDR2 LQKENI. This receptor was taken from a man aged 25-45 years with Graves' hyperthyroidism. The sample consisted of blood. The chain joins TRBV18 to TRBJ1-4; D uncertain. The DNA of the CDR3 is TGTGCCAGCTCACCCATACAAAATAATGAAAAACTGTTTTTT. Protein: CASSPIQNNEKLFF.